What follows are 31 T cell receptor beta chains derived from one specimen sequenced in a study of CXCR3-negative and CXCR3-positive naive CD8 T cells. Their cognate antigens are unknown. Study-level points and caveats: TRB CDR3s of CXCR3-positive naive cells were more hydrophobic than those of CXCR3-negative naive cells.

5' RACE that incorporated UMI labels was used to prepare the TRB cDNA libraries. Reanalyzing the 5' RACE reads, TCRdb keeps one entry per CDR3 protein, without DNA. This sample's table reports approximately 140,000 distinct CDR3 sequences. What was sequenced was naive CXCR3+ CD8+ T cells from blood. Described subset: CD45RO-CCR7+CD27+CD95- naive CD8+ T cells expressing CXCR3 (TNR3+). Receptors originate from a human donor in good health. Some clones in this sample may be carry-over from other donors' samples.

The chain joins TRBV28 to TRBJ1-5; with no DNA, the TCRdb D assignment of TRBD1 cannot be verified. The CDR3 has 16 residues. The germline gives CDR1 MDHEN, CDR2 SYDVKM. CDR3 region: CARVGRGRGVDQPQHF. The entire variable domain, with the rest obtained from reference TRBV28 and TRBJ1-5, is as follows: DVKVTQSSRYLVKRTGEKVFLECVQDMDHENMFWYRQDPGLGLRLIYFSYDVKMKEKGDIPEGYSVSREKKERFSLILESASTNQTSMYLCARVGRGRGVDQPQHFGDGTRLSIL.

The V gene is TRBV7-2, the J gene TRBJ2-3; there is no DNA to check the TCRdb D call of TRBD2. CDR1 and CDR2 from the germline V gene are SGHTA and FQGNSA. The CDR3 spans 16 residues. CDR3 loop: CASSPSSGGRTDTQYF.

CDR3 protein: CASSRNHYEQYF. The chain combines TRBV3-1 with TRBJ2-7. The CDR3 runs to 12 residues. Germline CDR1 LGHDT, CDR2 YNNKEL (reference sequence).

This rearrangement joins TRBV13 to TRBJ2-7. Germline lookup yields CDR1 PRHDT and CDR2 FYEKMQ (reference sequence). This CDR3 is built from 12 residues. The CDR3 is CASSFTRDEQYF.

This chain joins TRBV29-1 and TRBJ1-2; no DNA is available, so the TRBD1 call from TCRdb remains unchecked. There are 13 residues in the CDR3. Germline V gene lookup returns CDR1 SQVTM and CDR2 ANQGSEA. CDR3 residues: CSVVAGPLHGYTF. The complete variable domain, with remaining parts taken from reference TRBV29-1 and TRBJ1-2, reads SAVISQKPSRDICQRGTSLTIQCQVDSQVTMMFWYRQQPGQSLTLIATANQGSEATYESGFVIDKFPISRPNLTFSTLTVSNMSPEDSSIYLCSVVAGPLHGYTFGSGTRLTVV.

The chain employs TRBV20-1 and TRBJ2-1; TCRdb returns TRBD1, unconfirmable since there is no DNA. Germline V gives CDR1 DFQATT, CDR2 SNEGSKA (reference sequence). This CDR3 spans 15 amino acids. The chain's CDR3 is CSASNPGSSYNEQFF.

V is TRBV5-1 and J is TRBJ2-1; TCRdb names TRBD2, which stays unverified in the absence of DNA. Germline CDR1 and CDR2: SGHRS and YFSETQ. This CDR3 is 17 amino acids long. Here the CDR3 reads CASSYSTAAGSYNEQFF.

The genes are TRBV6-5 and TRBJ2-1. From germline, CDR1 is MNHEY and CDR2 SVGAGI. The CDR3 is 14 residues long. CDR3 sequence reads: CASSYRLYHNEQFF.

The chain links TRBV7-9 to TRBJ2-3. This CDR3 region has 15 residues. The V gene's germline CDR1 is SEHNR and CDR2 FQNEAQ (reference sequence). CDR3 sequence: CASSSTETSTDTQYF.

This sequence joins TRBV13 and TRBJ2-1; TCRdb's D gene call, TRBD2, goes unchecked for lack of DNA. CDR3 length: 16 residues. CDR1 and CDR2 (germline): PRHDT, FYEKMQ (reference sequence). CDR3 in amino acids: CASSPEGRITTNEQFF.

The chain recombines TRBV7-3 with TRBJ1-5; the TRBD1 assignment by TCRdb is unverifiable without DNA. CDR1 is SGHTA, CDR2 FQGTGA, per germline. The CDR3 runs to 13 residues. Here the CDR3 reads CASSLRGDQPQHF. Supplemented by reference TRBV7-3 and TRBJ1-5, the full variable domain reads GAGVSQTPSNKVTEKGKYVELRCDPISGHTALYWYRQSLGQGPEFLIYFQGTGAADDSGLPNDRFFAVRPEGSVSTLKIQRTERGDSAVYLCASSLRGDQPQHFGDGTRLSIL.

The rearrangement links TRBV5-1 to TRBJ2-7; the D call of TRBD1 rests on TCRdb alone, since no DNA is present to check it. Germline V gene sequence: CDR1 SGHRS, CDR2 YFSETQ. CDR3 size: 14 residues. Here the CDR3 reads CASSPGTDWYEQYF.

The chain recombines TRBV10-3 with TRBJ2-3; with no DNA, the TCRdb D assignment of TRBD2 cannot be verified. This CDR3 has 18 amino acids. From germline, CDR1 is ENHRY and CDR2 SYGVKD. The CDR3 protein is CAISESAGTSGMTDTQYF.

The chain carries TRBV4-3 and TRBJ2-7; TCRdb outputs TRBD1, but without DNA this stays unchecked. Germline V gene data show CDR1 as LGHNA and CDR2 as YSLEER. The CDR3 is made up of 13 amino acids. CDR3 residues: CASSHAGGYEQYF.

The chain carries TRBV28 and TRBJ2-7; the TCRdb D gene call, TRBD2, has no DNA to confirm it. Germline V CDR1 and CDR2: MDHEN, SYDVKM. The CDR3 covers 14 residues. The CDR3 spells CASSLVAGTHEQYF.

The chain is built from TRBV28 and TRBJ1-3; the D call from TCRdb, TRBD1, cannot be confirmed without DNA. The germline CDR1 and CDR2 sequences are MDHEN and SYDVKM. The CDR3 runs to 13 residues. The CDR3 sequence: CASSLAPGNTIYF.

CDR3 residues: CASSVAGGYEQYF. The chain has TRBV14 and TRBJ2-7; the TCRdb call, TRBD2, lacks DNA for checking. This CDR3 comprises 13 residues. Germline V gene lookup returns CDR1 SGHDN and CDR2 FVKESK.

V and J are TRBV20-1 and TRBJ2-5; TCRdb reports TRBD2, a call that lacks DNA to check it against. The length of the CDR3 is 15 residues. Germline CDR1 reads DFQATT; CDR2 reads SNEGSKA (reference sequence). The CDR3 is CSVWVGLAGQETQYF.

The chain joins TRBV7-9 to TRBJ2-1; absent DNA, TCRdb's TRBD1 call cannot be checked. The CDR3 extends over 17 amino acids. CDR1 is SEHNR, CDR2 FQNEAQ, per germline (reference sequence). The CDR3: CAGSSPWERGAYNEQFF.

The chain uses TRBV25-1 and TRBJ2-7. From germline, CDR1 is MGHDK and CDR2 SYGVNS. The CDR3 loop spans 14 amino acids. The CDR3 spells CASSDLDTSYEQYF.

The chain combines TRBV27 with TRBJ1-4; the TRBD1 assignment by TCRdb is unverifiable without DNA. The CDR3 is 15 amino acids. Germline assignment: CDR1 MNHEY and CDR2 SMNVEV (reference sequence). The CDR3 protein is CASSFFQGDNEKLFF.

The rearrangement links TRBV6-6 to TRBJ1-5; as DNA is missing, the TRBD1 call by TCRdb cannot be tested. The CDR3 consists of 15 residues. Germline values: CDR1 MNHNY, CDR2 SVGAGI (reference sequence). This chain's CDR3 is CASSRDSGGNQPQHF.

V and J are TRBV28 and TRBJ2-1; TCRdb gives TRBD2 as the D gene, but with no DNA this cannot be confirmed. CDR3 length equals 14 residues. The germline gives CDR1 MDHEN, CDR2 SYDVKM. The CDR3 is CASSRGLVYNEQFF.

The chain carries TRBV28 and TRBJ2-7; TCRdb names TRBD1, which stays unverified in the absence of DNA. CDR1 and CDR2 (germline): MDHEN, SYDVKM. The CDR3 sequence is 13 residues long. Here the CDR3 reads CASSFQGDDEQYF.

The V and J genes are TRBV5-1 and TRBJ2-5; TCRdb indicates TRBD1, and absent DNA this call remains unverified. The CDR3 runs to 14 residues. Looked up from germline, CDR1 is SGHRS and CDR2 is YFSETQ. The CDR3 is CASRWDRDQETQYF.

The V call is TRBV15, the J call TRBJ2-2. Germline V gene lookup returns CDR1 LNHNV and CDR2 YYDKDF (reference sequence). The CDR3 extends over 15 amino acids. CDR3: CATSRDLGGAEELFF.

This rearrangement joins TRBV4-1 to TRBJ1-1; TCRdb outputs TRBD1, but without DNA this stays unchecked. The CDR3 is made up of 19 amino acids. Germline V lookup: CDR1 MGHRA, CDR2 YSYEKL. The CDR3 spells CASSQGPWGTGIGNTEAFF.

The CDR3 loop is CASSLGPGQGAYEQYF. The rearrangement joins TRBV5-6 to TRBJ2-7; the D call of TRBD1 rests on TCRdb alone, since no DNA is present to check it. Looked up from germline, CDR1 is SGHDT and CDR2 is YYEEEE. The CDR3 is 16 residues long.

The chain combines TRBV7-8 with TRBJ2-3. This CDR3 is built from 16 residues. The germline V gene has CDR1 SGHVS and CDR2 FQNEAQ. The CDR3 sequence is CASSLGIGILTDTQYF.

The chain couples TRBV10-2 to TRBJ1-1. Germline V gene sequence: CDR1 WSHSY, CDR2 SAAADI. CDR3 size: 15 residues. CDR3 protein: CASSESLDLNTEAFF.

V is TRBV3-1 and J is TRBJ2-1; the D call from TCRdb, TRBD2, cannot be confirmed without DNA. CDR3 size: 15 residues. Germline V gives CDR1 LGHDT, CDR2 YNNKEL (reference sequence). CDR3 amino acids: CASSQVGPTYNEQFF.